These 28 T cell receptor beta chains came from one sample sequenced in a study of T cells in localized non-small cell lung cancer. The table came from immunoSEQ multiplex PCR; TCRdb's copy has only in-frame clones and leaves some out. This sample has about 25,000 clones, with 86% found just once. Sequencing used peripheral blood, obtained before any cancer treatment. All receptors come from a female donor at least 60 years old with stage I lung adenocarcinoma.

The chain is built from TRBV6-1 and TRBJ2-3; no clear D. Deletions cut 1 base from V and 0 bases from J, with 8 bases between. The CDR3 extends over 15 amino acids. Germline loops: CDR1 MNHNS, CDR2 SASEGT. The CDR3 coding sequence is TGTGCCAGCAGTGAAGTGGGCTACAGCACAGATACGCAGTATTTT. This translates into CASSEVGYSTDTQYF.

This chain connects TRBV28 to TRBJ2-7, with 9 bases that match TRBD1. After removal of 5 bases from V and 2 bases from J, the junction contained 7 bases not matched to a gene. The germline V gene encodes CDR1 MDHEN and CDR2 SYDVKM. CDR3 length: 15 amino acids. CDR3 sequence: CASSTPGQGAYEQYF. Here the CDR3 DNA reads TGTGCCAGCAGTACACCGGGACAGGGTGCCTACGAGCAGTACTTC.

This chain links TRBV5-4 with TRBJ1-1, with D possibly TRBD1 on 6 matching bases. Deletions cut 2 bases from V and 2 bases from J, with 19 bases between. The CDR3 covers 17 residues. From germline, CDR1 is SGHNT and CDR2 YYREEE (reference sequence). For the CDR3, the DNA is TGTGCCAGCAGCTTCGCCGTGGGGGGGCAACCAAACACTGAAGCTTTCTTT. Its protein product is CASSFAVGGQPNTEAFF.

This clone was detected only once. V usage is TRBV11-3 and J usage is TRBJ1-3, with D possibly TRBD1 on 6 matching bases. The CDR3 consists of 18 residues. Germline values: CDR1 SGHNT, CDR2 YENEEA. Trimming pared 0 bases from V and 4 bases from J, leaving 19 bases between. The CDR3 loop reads CASSLDPVGRGVGNTIYF. The DNA of the CDR3 is TGTGCCAGCAGCTTAGATCCGGTGGGCAGGGGCGTCGGAAACACCATATATTTT.

This clone has just a few counts. The J gene is TRBJ1-2, the V gene TRBV19; D unclear. Germline CDR1 and CDR2: LNHDA and SQIVND (reference sequence). The CDR3 is 14 amino acids. Trimming stripped 7 bases from V and 4 bases from J, with 16 bases between. The CDR3 reads CASTNTGLLYGYTF. The CDR3 nucleotides read TGTGCCAGTACGAATACCGGACTTCTCTATGGCTACACCTTC.

The gene calls are TRBV18 and TRBJ2-1, with 9 nucleotides matching TRBD2. Trimming removed 6 bases from V and 7 bases from J; junction bases left unmatched: 10. The V gene's germline CDR1 is KGHSH and CDR2 LQKENI. The CDR3 runs 15 residues. The CDR3: CASSRLSGGRNEQFF. The CDR3 DNA reads TGTGCCAGCTCCCGCCTTAGCGGGGGCAGGAATGAGCAGTTCTTC.

The chain is built from TRBV19 and TRBJ2-7; no firm D call. Germline-derived CDR1 and CDR2 are LNHDA and SQIVND (reference sequence). This CDR3 is built from 15 residues. The germline V and J ends were trimmed by 5 bases and 5 bases, with 19 bases remaining between them. This chain's CDR3 is CASSSLDEIRNEQYF. In DNA, the CDR3 is TGTGCCAGTAGTTCGTTGGACGAAATTCGGAACGAGCAGTACTTC.

This rearrangement joins TRBV5-1 to TRBJ1-1; no firm D call. CDR3 size: 13 residues. Germline CDR1 is SGHRS and CDR2 is YFSETQ. The germline V and J ends were trimmed by 2 bases and 1 base, with 6 bases remaining between them. The CDR3 DNA reads TGCGCCAGCAGCTTTTCGGCGAACACTGAAGCTTTCTTT. It specifies CASSFSANTEAFF.

The chain is built from TRBV5-6 and TRBJ2-7; D might be TRBD1 (5 bases). CDR1 SGHDT and CDR2 YYEEEE come from the germline V gene. The CDR3 is 14 residues long. With 5 bases removed from V and 3 bases from J, the gap between germline ends came to 15 bases. The CDR3 is CASRRGPRDYEQYF. The CDR3 DNA reads as TGTGCCAGCAGAAGGGGCCCTAGGGACTACGAGCAGTACTTC.

This clone was seen a few times. The V and J genes are TRBV18 and TRBJ1-2; D not certain. The V and J ends lost 2 bases and 6 bases respectively, with 4 bases between them. The germline V gene has CDR1 KGHSH and CDR2 LQKENI. CDR3 length equals 11 residues. Written as DNA, the CDR3 is TGTGCCAGCTCACCAGGGGATGGCTACACCTTC. Its translation: CASSPGDGYTF.

The J gene is TRBJ1-2, the V gene TRBV19; 7 bases are shared with TRBD1. The CDR3 covers 14 residues. Germline trimming cut 5 bases from V and 4 bases from J; bases unmatched to any gene: 7. The germline V gene has CDR1 LNHDA and CDR2 SQIVND (reference sequence). CDR3 in amino acids: CASSPYRGRYGYTF. For the CDR3, the DNA is TGTGCCAGTAGTCCCTACAGGGGTCGCTATGGCTACACCTTC.

The chain combines TRBV6-5 with TRBJ1-5; TRBD1 agrees at 12 bases. Trimming took 8 bases from V and 7 from J; bases not matched to a gene: 6. Germline CDR1 MNHEY, CDR2 SVGAGI. This CDR3 is built from 14 residues. CDR3 sequence: CASARDRGRQPQHF. In DNA, the CDR3 is TGTGCCAGCGCCCGGGACAGGGGGCGACAGCCCCAGCATTTT.

This clone was seen a single time. The chain employs TRBV18 and TRBJ1-4; TRBD1 aligns across 9 bases. J gave up 0 bases and V 3 bases, and 5 bases lay outside the gene matches. There are 17 residues in the CDR3. CDR1 KGHSH and CDR2 LQKENI come from the germline V gene. Written as DNA, the CDR3 is TGTGCCAGCTCACCGGGACAGGGAACTGCAACTAATGAAAAACTGTTTTTT. Residues: CASSPGQGTATNEKLFF.

The chain joins TRBV11-1 to TRBJ2-6, with a possible D match to TRBD2 (5 bases). V lost 5 bases and J 4 bases, leaving 12 bases between the germline ends. The CDR3 loop spans 15 amino acids. Germline assignment: CDR1 SGHAT and CDR2 FQDESV (reference sequence). The CDR3 coding sequence is TGTGCCAGCAGCCACGGACTTAGAGGGGCCAACGTCCTGACTTTC. It is translated as CASSHGLRGANVLTF.

V usage is TRBV6-6 and J usage is TRBJ2-1, with no clear D. CDR1 and CDR2 from the germline V gene are MNHNY and SVGAGI (reference sequence). The CDR3 covers 14 residues. Trimming took off 2 bases at V and 6 bases at J, with 11 bases between the two ends. The CDR3 loop reads CASSYAPESNEQFF. In DNA form, the CDR3 reads TGTGCCAGCAGTTACGCCCCGGAGAGCAATGAGCAGTTCTTC.

The chain combines TRBV6-1 with TRBJ2-3; D is perhaps TRBD2 (5 bases). From germline, CDR1 is MNHNS and CDR2 SASEGT. Between the trimmed V and J ends, which lost 4 bases and 4 bases, there was a span of 9 bases. CDR3 length: 13 residues. Written as DNA, the CDR3 is TGTGCCAGCAGTGGGAGGCCCGCAGATACGCAGTATTTT. Protein sequence: CASSGRPADTQYF.

The CDR3, as DNA: TGTGCCAGCAGTGAAGGCTTTCGAGCGGGGGGCATTTACGGCACAGATACGCAGTATTTT. Encoded protein: CASSEGFRAGGIYGTDTQYF. The chain couples TRBV6-1 to TRBJ2-3, with 9 bases matching TRBD2. After removal of 1 base from V and 1 base from J, the junction contained 15 bases not matched to a gene. Per the germline V gene, CDR1 is MNHNS and CDR2 is SASEGT. There are 20 residues in the CDR3.

The CDR3 DNA is TGTGCCAGCAGTCTTCCAGGGTATAACTATGGCTACACCTTC. This sequence encodes CASSLPGYNYGYTF. The J gene is TRBJ1-2, the V gene TRBV7-2; D possibly corresponds to TRBD1 (5 bases). The CDR3 extends over 14 amino acids. CDR1 and CDR2 from the germline V gene are SGHTA and FQGNSA. Trimming stripped 6 bases from V and 1 base from J, with 12 bases between.

V usage is TRBV15 and J usage is TRBJ1-1; 10 nucleotides match TRBD1. The ends lost 3 bases at V and 6 bases at J; junction bases unmatched: 4. The CDR3 covers 14 residues. The V gene's germline CDR1 is LNHNV and CDR2 YYDKDF (reference sequence). For the CDR3, the DNA is TGTGCCACCAGCAGGGACAGGGGGAGGGCTGAAGCTTTCTTT. Protein sequence: CATSRDRGRAEAFF.

The chain combines TRBV2 with TRBJ1-2; a possible D gene is TRBD1 (6 bases). CDR1 SNHLY and CDR2 FYNNEI come from the germline V gene. The V gene lost 0 bases and the J gene lost 4 bases, with 27 bases spanning the gap. CDR3 length equals 20 residues. The CDR3, as DNA: TGTGCCAGCAGTGAAGCGCGGATTGAGGCCAGGGGCCCGGGGGGCTATGGCTACACCTTC. It is translated as CASSEARIEARGPGGYGYTF.

The chain combines TRBV5-4 with TRBJ2-7; D may be TRBD1 (6 bases). V dropped 0 bases and J dropped 6 bases, with 19 bases sitting between them. This CDR3 comprises 16 residues. Germline CDR1 and CDR2: SGHNT and YYREEE (reference sequence). CDR3 coding DNA: TGTGCCAGCAGCTTGGGTGGGGGCCGCGTAGGGACCGAGCAGTACTTC. This sequence encodes CASSLGGGRVGTEQYF.

The CDR3, as DNA: TGTGCCAGCAGGGCAAACAGGGGCATGAACACTGAAGCTTTCTTT. Protein product: CASRANRGMNTEAFF. V usage is TRBV6-1 and J usage is TRBJ1-1; TRBD1 agrees at 7 bases. The CDR3 sequence is 15 residues long. The ends lost 6 bases at V and 0 bases at J; junction bases unmatched: 7. In germline, CDR1 is MNHNS, CDR2 SASEGT.

The CDR3 nucleotides are TGTGCCAGCAGCGCCATCAGGGGAGGGGAGACCCAGTACTTC. It yields the protein CASSAIRGGETQYF. The gene calls are TRBV2 and TRBJ2-5, with a tentative D call TRBD2 (7 bases). Trimming shortened V by 6 bases and J by 5 bases, and 16 bases separated the two germline ends. The CDR3 spans 14 residues. CDR1 is SNHLY and CDR2 is FYNNEI in the germline V gene.

About this clone itself: A junction boundary mismatches the germline segment, possibly from a read error. The V and J genes are TRBV7-7 and TRBJ2-1, with TRBD2 matching over 9 bases. CDR1 is SSHAT, CDR2 FNYEAQ, per germline (reference sequence). The CDR3 consists of 20 residues. The CDR3 protein is CASSPAGGGAFRSDLNEQFF. In nucleotides, the CDR3 is TGTGCTAGCAGCCCCGCCGGCGGGGGGGCCTTCCGTAGCGACCTCAATGAGCAGTTCTTC.

This chain connects TRBV7-9 to TRBJ1-2, with D hard to call. CDR1 and CDR2 from the germline V gene are SEHNR and FQNEAQ (reference sequence). The CDR3 spans 15 residues. V gave up 5 bases and J gave up 5 bases, with 18 bases separating them. CDR3 sequence reads: CASSHLGVEGYGYTF. The CDR3 DNA reads TGTGCCAGCAGCCATTTAGGAGTGGAAGGATATGGCTACACCTTC.

J is TRBJ2-4 and V is TRBV7-9; either TRBD1 or TRBD2 may fit D (5 bases each). CDR3 length: 13 amino acids. The ends were cut back, 5 bases at V and 7 bases at J, with 12 bases in the middle. Germline V gives CDR1 SEHNR, CDR2 FQNEAQ (reference sequence). CDR3 in DNA: TGTGCCAGCAGCCCCTATGGGACGAACATTCAGTACTTC. Translation gives CASSPYGTNIQYF.

Regarding this clone: In the same sample, other DNA sequences code for this CDR3. This rearrangement joins TRBV27 to TRBJ1-1; D is perhaps TRBD1 (5 bases). The germline V gene has CDR1 MNHEY and CDR2 SMNVEV (reference sequence). V lost 2 bases and J 3 bases, leaving 7 bases between the germline ends. The CDR3 runs to 13 residues. CDR3 protein: CASSLRGYTEAFF. In DNA, the CDR3 is TGTGCCAGCAGTTTACGGGGGTACACTGAAGCTTTCTTT.

The gene calls are TRBV19 and TRBJ1-1; D gene unclear. The CDR3 consists of 13 residues. Trimming took off 5 bases at V and 1 base at J, with 8 bases between the two ends. Looked up from germline, CDR1 is LNHDA and CDR2 is SQIVND (reference sequence). The CDR3 region is CASSFTPNTEAFF. CDR3 in DNA: TGTGCCAGTAGTTTCACACCGAACACTGAAGCTTTCTTT.